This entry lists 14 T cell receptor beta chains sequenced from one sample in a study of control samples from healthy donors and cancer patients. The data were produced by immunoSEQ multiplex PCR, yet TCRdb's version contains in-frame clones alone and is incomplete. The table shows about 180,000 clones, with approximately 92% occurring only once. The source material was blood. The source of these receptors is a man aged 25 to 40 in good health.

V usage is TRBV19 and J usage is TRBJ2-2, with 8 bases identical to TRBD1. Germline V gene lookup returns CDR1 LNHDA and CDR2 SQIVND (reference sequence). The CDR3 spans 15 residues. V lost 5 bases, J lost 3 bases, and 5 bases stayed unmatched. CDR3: CASSRDRIDTGELFF. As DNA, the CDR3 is TGTGCCAGTAGTCGGGACAGGATCGACACCGGGGAGCTGTTTTTT.

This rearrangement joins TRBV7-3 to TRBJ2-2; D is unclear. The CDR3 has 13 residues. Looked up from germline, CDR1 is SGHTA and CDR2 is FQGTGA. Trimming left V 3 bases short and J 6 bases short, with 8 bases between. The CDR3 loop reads CASSFRPSGELFF. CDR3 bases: TGTGCCAGCAGCTTTCGGCCGTCCGGGGAGCTGTTTTTT.

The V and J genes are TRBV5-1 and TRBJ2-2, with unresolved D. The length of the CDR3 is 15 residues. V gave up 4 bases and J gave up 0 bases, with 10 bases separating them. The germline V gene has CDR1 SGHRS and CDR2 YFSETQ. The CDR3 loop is CASSVDVSNTGELFF. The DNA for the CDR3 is TGCGCCAGCAGCGTGGACGTATCGAACACCGGGGAGCTGTTTTTT.

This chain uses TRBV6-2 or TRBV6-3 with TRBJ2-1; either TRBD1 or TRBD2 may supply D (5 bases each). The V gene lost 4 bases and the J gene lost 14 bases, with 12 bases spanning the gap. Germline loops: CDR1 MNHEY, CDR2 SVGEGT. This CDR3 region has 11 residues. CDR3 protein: CASSSSGTKFF. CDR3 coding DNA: TGTGCCAGCAGTTCCTCCGGGACGAAGTTCTTC.

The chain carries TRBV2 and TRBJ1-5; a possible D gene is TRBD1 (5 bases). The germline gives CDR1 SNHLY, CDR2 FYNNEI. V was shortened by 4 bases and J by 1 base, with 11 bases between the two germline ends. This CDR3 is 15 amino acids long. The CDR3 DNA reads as TGTGCCAGCAGTGTCTCGACAGCGAGCAATCAGCCCCAGCATTTT. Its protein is CASSVSTASNQPQHF. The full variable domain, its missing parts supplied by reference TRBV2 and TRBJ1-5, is EPEVTQTPSHQVTQMGQEVILRCVPISNHLYFYWYRQILGQKVEFLVSFYNNEISEKSEIFDDQFSVERPDGSNFTLKIRSTKLEDSAMYFCASSVSTASNQPQHFGDGTRLSIL.

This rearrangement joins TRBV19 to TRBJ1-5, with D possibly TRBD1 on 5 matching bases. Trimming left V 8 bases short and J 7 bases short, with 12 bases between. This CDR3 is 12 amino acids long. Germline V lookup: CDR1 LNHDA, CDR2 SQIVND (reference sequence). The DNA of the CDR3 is TGTGCCAGTCGCCAGGGTTACCAGCCCCAGCATTTT. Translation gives CASRQGYQPQHF.

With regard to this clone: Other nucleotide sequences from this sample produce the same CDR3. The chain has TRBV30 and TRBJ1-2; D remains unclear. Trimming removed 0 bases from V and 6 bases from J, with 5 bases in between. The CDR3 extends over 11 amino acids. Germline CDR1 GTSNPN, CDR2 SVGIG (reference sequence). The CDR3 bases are TGTGCCTGGAGTGTCCCCGATGGCTACACCTTC. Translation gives CAWSVPDGYTF.

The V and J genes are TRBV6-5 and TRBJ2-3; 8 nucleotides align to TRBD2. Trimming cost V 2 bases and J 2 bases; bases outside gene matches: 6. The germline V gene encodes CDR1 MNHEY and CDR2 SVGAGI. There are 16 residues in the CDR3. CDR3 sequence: CASSYRAGEPTDTQYF. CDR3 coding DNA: TGTGCCAGCAGTTACCGAGCGGGGGAACCCACAGATACGCAGTATTTT.

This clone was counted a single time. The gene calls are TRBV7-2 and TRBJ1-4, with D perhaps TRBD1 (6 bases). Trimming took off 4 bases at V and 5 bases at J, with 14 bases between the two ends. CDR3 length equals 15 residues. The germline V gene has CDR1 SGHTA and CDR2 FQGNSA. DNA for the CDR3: TGTGCCAGCAGCTCCAGGGGAAACTCGAATGAAAAACTGTTTTTT. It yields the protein CASSSRGNSNEKLFF.

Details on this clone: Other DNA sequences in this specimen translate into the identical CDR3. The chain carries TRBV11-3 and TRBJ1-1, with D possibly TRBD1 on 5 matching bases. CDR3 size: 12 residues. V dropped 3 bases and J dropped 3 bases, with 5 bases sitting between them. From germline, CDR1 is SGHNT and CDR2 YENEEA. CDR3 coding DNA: TGTGCCAGCAGCTTGGGGGACACTGAAGCTTTCTTT. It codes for CASSLGDTEAFF. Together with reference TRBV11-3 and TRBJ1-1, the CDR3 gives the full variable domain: EAGVVQSPRYKIIEKKQPVAFWCNPISGHNTLYWYLQNLGQGPELLIRYENEEAVDDSQLPKDRFSAERLKGVDSTLKIQPAELGDSAVYLCASSLGDTEAFFGQGTRLTVV.

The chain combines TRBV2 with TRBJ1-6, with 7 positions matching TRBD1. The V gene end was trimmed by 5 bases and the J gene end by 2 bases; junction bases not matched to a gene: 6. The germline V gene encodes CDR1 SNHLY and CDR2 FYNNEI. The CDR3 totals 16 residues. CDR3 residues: CASSPTQGAYNSPLHF. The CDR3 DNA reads TGTGCCAGCAGTCCTACCCAGGGGGCCTATAATTCACCCCTCCACTTT.

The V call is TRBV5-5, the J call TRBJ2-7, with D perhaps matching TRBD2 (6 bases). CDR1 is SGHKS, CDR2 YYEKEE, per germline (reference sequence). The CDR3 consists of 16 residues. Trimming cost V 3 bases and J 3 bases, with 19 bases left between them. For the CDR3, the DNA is TGTGCCAGCAGCTCACAACCTAGCGACCCAAGCTACGAGCAGTACTTC. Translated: CASSSQPSDPSYEQYF.

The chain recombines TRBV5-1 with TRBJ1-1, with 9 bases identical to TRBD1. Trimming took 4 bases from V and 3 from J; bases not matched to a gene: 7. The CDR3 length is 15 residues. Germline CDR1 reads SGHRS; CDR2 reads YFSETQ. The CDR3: CASSPGQGRDTEAFF. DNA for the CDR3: TGCGCCAGCAGCCCCGGACAGGGGAGAGACACTGAAGCTTTCTTT. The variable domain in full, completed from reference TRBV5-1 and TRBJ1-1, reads KAGVTQTPRYLIKTRGQQVTLSCSPISGHRSVSWYQQTPGQGLQFLFEYFSETQRNKGNFPGRFSGRQFSNSRSEMNVSTLELGDSALYLCASSPGQGRDTEAFFGQGTRLTVV.

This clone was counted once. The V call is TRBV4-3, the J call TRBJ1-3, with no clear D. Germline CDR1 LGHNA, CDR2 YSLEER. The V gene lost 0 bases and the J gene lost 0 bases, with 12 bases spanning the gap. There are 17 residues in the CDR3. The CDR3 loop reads CASSQDVIRVSGNTIYF. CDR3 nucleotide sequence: TGCGCCAGCAGCCAAGATGTGATCCGGGTCTCTGGAAACACCATATATTTT.